This TCR beta chain was found in a study of cytomegalovirus exposure and HLA in healthy donors. PCR employed 60 Vbeta and 13 Jbeta primers. Sequencing was performed with immunoSEQ multiplex PCR; in TCRdb, only in-frame clones are kept and a portion is missing. The profile shows approximately 170,000 clones, over 80% of them singletons. Sequencing used PBMCs. The TCR sequence derives from a boy between 2 and 10 years old in good health and CMV-seronegative.

The CDR3 DNA sequence: TGCGCCAGCATGTCGGTGGTTGAAGCTTTCTTT. As protein: CASMSVVEAFF. The V and J genes are TRBV10-2 and TRBJ1-1; no firm D call. Germline V gives CDR1 WSHSY, CDR2 SAAADI. The V end was cut by 7 bases, the J end by 7 bases, with 10 bases between. The CDR3 runs 11 residues.